These 25 T cell receptor beta chains came from one sample sequenced in a study of Ad26.COV2.S vaccination and SARS-CoV-2 variants. Produced via immunoSEQ multiplex PCR; TCRdb's table is partial and in-frame only. The repertoire consists of some 350,000 clones, with roughly nine tenths occurring once and the leading ten covering approximately 5.8%. Treatment indicated: approximately 18 received Ad26.COV2.S at low or high dose, single or two shots; about 5 received placebo; per-sample allocation not given. The investigators took samples on day 63 after the first vaccine or placebo injection. The sample here was peripheral blood, taken in a trial of Ad26.COV2.S vaccine versus placebo. All receptors come from a person aged 18-60 years who received the Ad26.COV2.S COVID-19 vaccine or a placebo.

This clone was counted only a few times. The chain is built from TRBV3-1 (or the pseudogene TRBV3-2) and TRBJ1-3; tentatively, D is TRBD1 (6 bases). V lost 0 bases, J lost 0 bases, and 21 bases lay in between. The CDR3 contains 20 residues. Germline V lookup: CDR1 LGHDT, CDR2 YNNKEL (reference sequence). The DNA for the CDR3 is TGTGCCAGCAGCCAAGATCTCCGGGACACCGTTCTCTTCTCTGGAAACACCATATATTTT. As protein: CASSQDLRDTVLFSGNTIYF.

The J gene is TRBJ2-3, the V gene TRBV6-5; D ambiguous. This CDR3 is 13 amino acids long. Germline loops: CDR1 MNHEY, CDR2 SVGAGI. Deletions cut 4 bases from V and 2 bases from J, with 7 bases between. The CDR3 DNA reads as TGTGCCAGCAGTTCCCGACCCACAGATACGCAGTATTTT. Translated: CASSSRPTDTQYF.

DNA of the CDR3: TGTGCCAGTAGTGCGGGGACAGGGGGCGTTACCGGGGAGCTGTTTTTT. This gives the protein CASSAGTGGVTGELFF. The gene calls are TRBV19 and TRBJ2-2; TRBD1 matches 12 bases. The germline V gene has CDR1 LNHDA and CDR2 SQIVND (reference sequence). The CDR3 spans 16 residues. V dropped 5 bases and J dropped 5; count of bases not matched to a gene: 6. The whole variable domain, filled in from reference TRBV19 and TRBJ2-2, reads DGGITQSPKYLFRKEGQNVTLSCEQNLNHDAMYWYRQDPGQGLRLIYYSQIVNDFQKGDIAEGYSVSREKKESFPLTVTSAQKNPTAFYLCASSAGTGGVTGELFFGEGSRLTVL.

On this clone: The same CDR3 is also encoded by other DNA sequences in this sample. This chain joins TRBV12-3 or TRBV12-4 and TRBJ2-7; D not resolved. Trimming pared 1 base from V and 1 base from J, leaving 5 bases between. The CDR3 loop spans 13 amino acids. The CDR3 nucleotides read TGTGCCAGCAGTTTAGGGCAGTCCTACGAGCAGTACGTC. It yields the protein CASSLGQSYEQYV.

This chain connects TRBV10-2 to TRBJ2-2; D is ambiguous. CDR3 length: 13 residues. V was clipped by 11 bases and J by 6 bases, with 16 bases between them. Germline V CDR1 and CDR2: WSHSY, SAAADI. DNA for the CDR3: TGCGCCGCCGAAGCTCGCTATCCCGGGGAGCTGTTTTTT. Its protein product is CAAEARYPGELFF.

The V and J genes are TRBV11-3 and TRBJ2-3, with D uncertain. The CDR3 length is 12 residues. CDR1 SGHNT and CDR2 YENEEA come from the germline V gene. Trimming shortened V by 4 bases and J by 4 bases, and 6 bases separated the two germline ends. CDR3 bases: TGTGCCAGCAGCTCTCAAGCAGATACGCAGTATTTT. This translates into CASSSQADTQYF.

This clone was picked up one time. The chain recombines TRBV4-1 with TRBJ1-2; D not resolved. Germline CDR1 is MGHRA and CDR2 is YSYEKL. The CDR3 is made up of 15 amino acids. V was pared by 3 bases and J by 2 bases, with 13 bases between. The CDR3 DNA sequence: TGCGCCAGCAGCCACTACTACCACGCGAACTATGGCTACACCTTC. Translating gives CASSHYYHANYGYTF.

V is TRBV10-1 and J is TRBJ2-3; either TRBD1 or TRBD2 may supply D (6 bases each). V was clipped by 1 base and J by 2 bases, with 7 bases between them. Per germline, CDR1 WNHNN and CDR2 SYGVQD (reference sequence). CDR3 size: 14 residues. CDR3 nucleotides: TGCGCCAGCAGTGAGTGGGGGGCCACAGATACGCAGTATTTT. Amino acid sequence: CASSEWGATDTQYF.

The chain joins TRBV19 to TRBJ1-2; the D gene is possibly TRBD1 (5 bases). Germline V lookup: CDR1 LNHDA, CDR2 SQIVND (reference sequence). The V and J ends lost 0 bases and 3 bases respectively, with 20 bases between them. CDR3 length: 18 residues. CDR3 in DNA: TGTGCCAGTAGTATAGATCTCGGCGGGGCCGGAGCTTACTATGGCTACACCTTC. It codes for CASSIDLGGAGAYYGYTF.

The chain is built from TRBV7-2 and TRBJ1-4, with 8 bases fitting TRBD1. After removal of 5 bases from V and 8 bases from J, the junction contained 7 bases not matched to a gene. CDR3 size: 14 residues. Germline loops: CDR1 SGHTA, CDR2 FQGNSA. The CDR3 is CASSAYRDREKLFF. CDR3 nucleotide sequence: TGTGCCAGCAGCGCATACCGGGACAGGGAAAAACTGTTTTTT. Combining the CDR3 with reference TRBV7-2 and TRBJ1-4 gives the whole variable domain GAGVSQSPSNKVTEKGKDVELRCDPISGHTALYWYRQSLGQGLEFLIYFQGNSAPDKSGLPSDRFSAERTGGSVSTLTIQRTQQEDSAVYLCASSAYRDREKLFFGSGTQLSVL.

V gene TRBV19 combines with J gene TRBJ1-2, with 7 bases identical to TRBD1. Germline V gene lookup returns CDR1 LNHDA and CDR2 SQIVND (reference sequence). The CDR3 has 17 residues. V dropped 3 bases and J dropped 1; count of bases not matched to a gene: 11. CDR3: CASSIGQEPYINYGYTF. The CDR3, as DNA: TGTGCCAGTAGTATTGGACAGGAGCCATATATTAACTATGGCTACACCTTC.

This clone was counted a single time. The V gene is TRBV5-4, the J gene TRBJ1-2; 7 bases line up with TRBD1. The trim removed 5 bases at V and 4 bases at J, leaving 5 bases unmatched. This CDR3 is built from 13 residues. The germline V gene has CDR1 SGHNT and CDR2 YYREEE (reference sequence). CDR3 in amino acids: CASRKQGSYGYTF. The DNA of the CDR3 is TGTGCCAGCAGAAAACAGGGGTCCTATGGCTACACCTTC.

The chain employs TRBV28 and TRBJ1-2, with a tentative D call TRBD1 (5 bases). The V gene lost 1 base and the J gene lost 11 bases, with 20 bases spanning the gap. The germline gives CDR1 MDHEN, CDR2 SYDVKM. The CDR3 length is 15 residues. The CDR3: CASSLSSTVTWGYTF. The CDR3 DNA is TGTGCCAGCAGTTTATCCTCGACAGTTACCTGGGGGTACACCTTC.

The CDR3 loop reads CAIKPGTSIYGYTF. In DNA form, the CDR3 reads TGTGCCATCAAACCGGGGACGTCAATCTATGGCTACACCTTC. The gene calls are TRBV10-3 and TRBJ1-2, with a possible D match to TRBD1 (5 bases). Germline V gene sequence: CDR1 ENHRY, CDR2 SYGVKD. V was clipped by 7 bases and J by 4 bases, with 16 bases between them. This CDR3 comprises 14 residues.

V gene TRBV4-3 combines with J gene TRBJ1-3; no reliable D call. The CDR3 totals 13 residues. CDR1 and CDR2 (germline): LGHNA, YSLEER. V lost 3 bases and J lost 3, with 6 bases in between. DNA of the CDR3: TGCGCCAGCAGCCAGAGTTTTGGAAACACCATATATTTT. Residues: CASSQSFGNTIYF.

The CDR3 region has the DNA TGTGCCAGCAGTTGGGACAGGCGATATCAGCCCCAGCATTTT. Protein product: CASSWDRRYQPQHF. The chain recombines TRBV6-6 with TRBJ1-5; 8 bases agree with TRBD1. The CDR3 loop spans 14 amino acids. Germline trimming cut 4 bases from V and 5 bases from J; bases unmatched to any gene: 4. The germline gives CDR1 MNHNY, CDR2 SVGAGI (reference sequence).

The rearrangement links TRBV18 to TRBJ2-7, with 11 bases that match TRBD1. The ends lost 4 bases at V and 6 bases at J; junction bases unmatched: 5. CDR3 size: 14 residues. The germline V gene encodes CDR1 KGHSH and CDR2 LQKENI. The CDR3 bases are TGTGCCAGCTCACGCCGGGACAGGGGGGTCGAGCAGTACTTC. Protein: CASSRRDRGVEQYF.

This sequence joins TRBV5-6 and TRBJ1-3; TRBD1 matches at 7 bases. The CDR3 runs 16 residues. Germline CDR1 SGHDT, CDR2 YYEEEE. V lost 0 bases to trimming and J lost 0 bases; unmatched junction nucleotides: 3. The CDR3 nucleotides read TGTGCCAGCAGCTTGGCCGGGACAGTCTCTGGAAACACCATATATTTT. Its protein product is CASSLAGTVSGNTIYF.

This chain uses TRBV5-1 with TRBJ2-1; no reliable D call. This CDR3 is built from 14 residues. V lost 7 bases, J lost 3 bases, and 14 bases lay in between. The germline V gene encodes CDR1 SGHRS and CDR2 YFSETQ. The CDR3 reads CASRGQELYNEQFF. CDR3 sequence (DNA): TGCGCCAGCCGTGGGCAGGAGCTCTACAATGAGCAGTTCTTC. Drawing the rest from reference TRBV5-1 and TRBJ2-1, the complete variable domain is KAGVTQTPRYLIKTRGQQVTLSCSPISGHRSVSWYQQTPGQGLQFLFEYFSETQRNKGNFPGRFSGRQFSNSRSEMNVSTLELGDSALYLCASRGQELYNEQFFGPGTRLTVL.

The CDR3 DNA reads as TGTGCCAGCAGCTTCTTCGGGGGAGTTAGCACAGATACGCAGTATTTT. This codes for CASSFFGGVSTDTQYF. The chain recombines TRBV5-6 with TRBJ2-3; a weak D match, TRBD2 (6 bases). V was shortened by 2 bases and J by 0 bases, with 13 bases between the two germline ends. Looked up from germline, CDR1 is SGHDT and CDR2 is YYEEEE. The CDR3 totals 16 residues.

The chain couples TRBV5-1 to TRBJ2-7; D possibly matches TRBD1 or TRBD2 (5 bases each). Germline values: CDR1 SGHRS, CDR2 YFSETQ. The CDR3 covers 13 residues. Trimming removed 0 bases from V and 6 bases from J, with 10 bases in between. CDR3 amino acids: CASSLAMGREQYF. The CDR3 bases are TGCGCCAGCAGCTTGGCCATGGGACGCGAGCAGTACTTC.

The rearrangement joins TRBV9 to TRBJ2-2; TRBD2 might be the D (6 bases). Germline V lookup: CDR1 SGDLS, CDR2 YYNGEE. The CDR3 consists of 14 residues. The V end lost 5 bases, the J end lost 4 bases, and 12 bases lay between the germline ends. The CDR3, as DNA: TGTGCCAGCAGACTGGGGGGTATCACCGGGGAGCTGTTTTTT. Translated, it gives CASRLGGITGELFF. The variable domain in full, completed from reference TRBV9 and TRBJ2-2, reads DSGVTQTPKHLITATGQRVTLRCSPRSGDLSVYWYQQSLDQGLQFLIQYYNGEERAKGNILERFSAQQFPDLHSELNLSSLELGDSALYFCASRLGGITGELFFGEGSRLTVL.

This chain joins TRBV7-9 and TRBJ1-1; no definite D call. The V end lost 1 base, the J end lost 5 bases, and 8 bases lay between the germline ends. Germline V gene data show CDR1 as SEHNR and CDR2 as FQNEAQ (reference sequence). There are 13 residues in the CDR3. CDR3 sequence reads: CASSLDTSTEAFF. Written as DNA, the CDR3 is TGTGCCAGCAGCTTAGACACCAGTACTGAAGCTTTCTTT.

This clone was counted a single time. V is TRBV9 and J is TRBJ2-5; 11 positions agree with TRBD2. Germline V gene sequence: CDR1 SGDLS, CDR2 YYNGEE. After removal of 4 bases from V and 0 bases from J, the junction contained 8 bases not matched to a gene. CDR3 size: 17 residues. CDR3 sequence (DNA): TGTGCCAGCAGCCCGGCCTGGGGACTAGCGGACCAAGAGACCCAGTACTTC. This sequence encodes CASSPAWGLADQETQYF.

V gene TRBV27 combines with J gene TRBJ2-2; possibly TRBD2 for D (6 bases). CDR1 is MNHEY and CDR2 is SMNVEV in the germline V gene (reference sequence). The ends were cut back, 5 bases at V and 7 bases at J, with 14 bases in the middle. CDR3 length: 14 residues. The CDR3 sequence is CASSLTSGVGELFF. The CDR3 region has the DNA TGTGCCAGCAGTCTGACTAGTGGGGTCGGGGAGCTGTTTTTT.